This TCR beta chain was identified during a study of cytomegalovirus exposure and HLA in healthy donors. Study conclusions and caveats: The study designated 150 to 200 TCR beta chains cytomegalovirus-associated.

V was clipped by 3 bases and J by 0 bases; unmatched bases: 6. CDR3 length equals 17 residues. The V gene's germline CDR1 is SGHRS and CDR2 YFSETQ. Concerning this clone: Its specificity is unknown.

The PCR used 60 Vbeta and 13 Jbeta primers. Data came from immunoSEQ multiplex PCR; TCRdb stores just in-frame clones and leaves some out. The repertoire has 150,000 to 180,000 clones, about four fifths of them found once; the top ten carry approximately 3%. The chain combines TRBV5-1 with TRBJ1-3; 10 bases are a match to TRBD1. The sample comprised PBMCs. The source is a man younger than 35 in good health and CMV-seronegative. The CDR3 here is CASSSTGQGSSGNTIYF. CDR3 bases: TGCGCCAGCAGCTCCACGGGACAGGGGAGCTCTGGAAACACCATATATTTT.